Following are 12 T cell receptor beta chains from one sample sequenced in a study of blood T cells in healthy people across ages. Primed by a sample-barcoded 5' primer and a J-beta primer mix, a second PCR proceeded for about 6 to 11 cycles. TCRdb redid the calling of the 5' RACE reads with MiXCR, one entry per CDR3 protein. This sample has around 1.1 million distinct CDR3 sequences, with more than 30% found just once. What was sequenced was blood. These receptors all stem from a man between 18 and 29 years old in good health.

The chain uses TRBV27 and TRBJ1-5; weak D call: TRBD1 (6 bases). With 5 bases removed from V and 0 bases from J, the gap between germline ends came to 17 bases. Germline CDR1 and CDR2: MNHEY and SMNVEV (reference sequence). The CDR3 has 17 residues. CDR3 DNA sequence: TGTGCCAGCAGTCCGCACAGGGAGCCCTATAGCAATCAGCCCCAGCATTTT. It yields the protein CASSPHREPYSNQPQHF.

V is TRBV24-1 and J is TRBJ2-7, with D possibly being TRBD2 (5 bases). The CDR3 is 13 amino acids. Trimming removed 10 bases at V and 5 bases at J, with 17 bases between. The germline CDR1 and CDR2 sequences are KGHDR and SFDVKD. The CDR3, as DNA: TGTGCCACATGGAGGAACGATTTAGACGAGCAGTACTTC. It codes for CATWRNDLDEQYF.

The chain is built from TRBV4-1 and TRBJ1-2, with no clear D. CDR3 size: 16 residues. The V gene lost 0 bases and the J gene lost 0 bases, with 11 bases spanning the gap. The germline CDR1 and CDR2 sequences are MGHRA and YSYEKL. CDR3 amino acids: CASSQDPNPTNYGYTF. The CDR3 DNA is TGCGCCAGCAGCCAAGACCCAAACCCTACTAACTATGGCTACACCTTC.

About this clonotype: A read error may produce the germline difference seen at one junction end. The chain couples TRBV5-1 to TRBJ1-3; 7 bases line up with TRBD1. The CDR3 sequence is 16 residues long. CDR1 and CDR2 from the germline V gene are SGHRS and YFSETQ. The CDR3: CASSLGDSHSGDTIYF. In nucleotides, the CDR3 is TGCGCCAGCAGCTTGGGGGACAGCCACTCTGGAGACACCATATATTTT.

The J gene is TRBJ1-2, the V gene TRBV7-3; D unclear. The V end was cut by 6 bases, the J end by 4 bases, with 18 bases between. Germline CDR1 is SGHTA and CDR2 is FQGTGA. This CDR3 is built from 15 residues. This chain's CDR3 is CASRSYSTNFYGYTF. DNA of the CDR3: TGTGCCAGCAGGTCATATTCAACGAATTTCTATGGCTACACCTTC.

This clonotype turned up a few times. The chain couples TRBV25-1 to TRBJ1-2; D gene unclear. Germline CDR1 reads MGHDK; CDR2 reads SYGVNS. V was cut by 1 base and J by 4 bases, with 10 bases left in between. The CDR3 loop spans 14 amino acids. The CDR3 nucleotides read TGTGCCAGCAGTGAATTTATGGGTGCCTATGGCTACACCTTC. Its translation is CASSEFMGAYGYTF.

This clonotype was seen more than once but under ten times. J is TRBJ2-7 and V is TRBV12-3 or TRBV12-4; 11 bases match TRBD2. The junction had 5 bases not matched to a gene; V was cut back by 6 bases and J by 1 base. This CDR3 has 15 amino acids. CDR3 region: CASSKGLAESYEQYF. CDR3 coding DNA: TGTGCCAGCAGCAAGGGACTAGCGGAGTCCTACGAGCAGTACTTC.

The CDR3 region is CASSTPHGELFF. In DNA, the CDR3 is TGTGCCAGCAGCACCCCTCACGGGGAGCTGTTTTTT. The rearrangement uses TRBV7-2 and TRBJ2-2; no definite D call. V gave up 5 bases and J gave up 7 bases, with 8 bases separating them. The CDR3 runs 12 residues. Germline V lookup: CDR1 SGHTA, CDR2 FQGNSA.

In its sample, this clonotype was seen a few times. The V gene is TRBV4-3, the J gene TRBJ1-2, with a tentative D call TRBD1 (6 bases). The CDR3 sequence is 15 residues long. V was clipped by 1 base and J by 2 bases, with 11 bases between them. Germline V lookup: CDR1 LGHNA, CDR2 YSLEER. The CDR3 here is CASSQVRQENYGYTF. CDR3 DNA: TGCGCCAGCAGCCAAGTTCGACAGGAAAACTATGGCTACACCTTC.

This clonotype was counted between two and nine times. The chain is built from TRBV18 and TRBJ2-7; D remains ambiguous. V dropped 3 bases and J dropped 6 bases, with 12 bases sitting between them. Germline assignment: CDR1 KGHSH and CDR2 LQKENI. The CDR3 extends over 13 amino acids. In nucleotides, the CDR3 is TGTGCCAGCTCACCGACCGCGCTTGGCGAGCAGTACTTC. As protein: CASSPTALGEQYF.

This clonotype showed up just a few times. The DNA of the CDR3 is TGTGCCAGCAGTTTAAGGGGCAGGACAGGGGATACTGAAGCTTTCTTT. Encoded protein: CASSLRGRTGDTEAFF. V usage is TRBV27 and J usage is TRBJ1-1; the match to TRBD1 covers 9 bases. The CDR3 sequence is 16 residues long. Unmatched junction bases numbered 9, after V lost 2 bases and J lost 5 bases. Per the germline V gene, CDR1 is MNHEY and CDR2 is SMNVEV (reference sequence).

The chain uses TRBV3-1 and TRBJ2-1, with D perhaps TRBD2 (6 bases). In germline, CDR1 is LGHDT, CDR2 YNNKEL (reference sequence). CDR3 size: 12 residues. V lost 4 bases to trimming and J lost 12 bases, with 13 bases between them. DNA for the CDR3: TGTGCCAGCAGCCGACCCCCCGGGGGGCAGTTCTTC. Amino acids: CASSRPPGGQFF.